Listed here are 10 T cell receptor beta chains from one sample, sequenced in a study of vaccination and CD4 T cells after COVID-19. Their cognate antigens are unknown. Noted treatment: approximately 9-day PBMC culture with coronavirus spike peptide pools or control peptides (ViraFEST assay). Oncomine TCR Beta short-read sequencing was applied to DNA from cultured CD4+ T cells. TCRdb independently ran MiXCR on the PCR reads; one entry per CDR3 protein. The table includes 11,000 or so distinct CDR3 sequences, roughly 50% detected once. Source material: CD4+ T cells from blood, cultured in vitro. Receptors originate from a human donor who had recovered from COVID-19.

The chain has TRBV7-3 and TRBJ2-1; 15 nucleotides match TRBD2. Germline V CDR1 and CDR2: SGHTA, FQGTGA. The ends lost 5 bases at V and 0 bases at J; junction bases unmatched: 11. There are 20 residues in the CDR3. The CDR3 loop is CASSLRTSGRVVGSYNEQFF. The CDR3 DNA sequence: TGTGCCAGCAGCCTTCGGACTAGCGGGAGGGTCGTGGGCTCCTACAATGAGCAGTTCTTC.

V usage is TRBV7-9 and J usage is TRBJ1-2; D gene unclear. The CDR3 has 10 amino acids. Per germline, CDR1 SEHNR and CDR2 FQNEAQ (reference sequence). Trimming pared 7 bases from V and 3 bases from J, leaving 3 bases between. CDR3 residues: CASTHYGYTF. In DNA, the CDR3 is TGTGCCAGCACCCACTATGGCTACACCTTC.

This chain connects TRBV7-2 to TRBJ2-5, with D possibly called TRBD1 or TRBD2 (5 bases each). Germline CDR1 reads SGHTA; CDR2 reads FQGNSA. This CDR3 is built from 14 residues. V was cut by 5 bases and J by 5 bases, with 15 bases left in between. CDR3 sequence reads: CASSKAVREETQYF. The DNA for the CDR3 is TGTGCCAGCAGCAAAGCAGTCAGGGAGGAGACCCAGTACTTC.

This clonotype is classed as large (0.1 to 1%). CDR3 amino acids: CASSRGGGNYEQYF. CDR3 sequence (DNA): TGTGCCAGCAGCCGCGGCGGGGGGAACTACGAGCAGTACTTC. The chain is built from TRBV11-2 and TRBJ2-7, with 8 bases lining up with TRBD2. This CDR3 is built from 14 residues. The germline V gene encodes CDR1 SGHAT and CDR2 FQNNGV. With 5 bases clipped from V and 3 bases from J, the junction kept 6 bases outside the gene matches.

A few counts support this clonotype. The chain combines TRBV6-2 or TRBV6-3 with TRBJ1-5; no firm D call. The CDR3 totals 15 residues. The germline V gene encodes CDR1 MNHEY and CDR2 SVGEGT. With 2 bases removed from V and 6 bases from J, the gap between germline ends came to 14 bases. The CDR3 bases are TGTGCCAGCAGTTACCGAGTAGGGTTGGGTCAGCCCCAGCATTTT. Protein: CASSYRVGLGQPQHF.

Only a few counts were recorded for this clonotype. The chain is built from TRBV24-1 and TRBJ2-2, with D possibly being TRBD1 (6 bases). From germline, CDR1 is KGHDR and CDR2 SFDVKD. The CDR3 loop spans 17 amino acids. V gave up 4 bases and J gave up 0 bases, with 14 bases separating them. Here the CDR3 DNA reads TGTGCCACCAGTGACCCAGGGGTGACAACGAACACCGGGGAGCTGTTTTTT. It yields the protein CATSDPGVTTNTGELFF.

The rearrangement joins TRBV20-1 to TRBJ1-1; D call uncertain. The CDR3 is 13 residues long. The germline CDR1 and CDR2 sequences are DFQATT and SNEGSKA (reference sequence). V lost 5 bases to trimming and J lost 0 bases, with 10 bases between them. This chain's CDR3 is CSALGGLNTEAFF. Here the CDR3 DNA reads TGCAGTGCTCTCGGCGGATTGAACACTGAAGCTTTCTTT.

DNA of the CDR3: TGTGCCAGCAGCCAAACCACAGATACGCAGTATTTT. Translated, it gives CASSQTTDTQYF. The chain combines TRBV7-9 with TRBJ2-3; D unresolved. V was clipped by 5 bases and J by 2 bases, with 5 bases between them. The CDR3 is 12 amino acids. The germline gives CDR1 SEHNR, CDR2 FQNEAQ (reference sequence).

This clonotype is medium-sized (0.01 to 0.1%). The chain's CDR3 is CASSPVVTEAFF. CDR3 nucleotide sequence: TGTGCCAGCAGCCCGGTAGTGACTGAAGCTTTCTTT. This sequence joins TRBV7-9 and TRBJ1-1; D remains unclear. V was cut by 5 bases and J by 5 bases, with 9 bases left in between. Germline values: CDR1 SEHNR, CDR2 FQNEAQ (reference sequence). The CDR3 extends over 12 amino acids. The whole variable domain, remainder taken from reference TRBV7-9 and TRBJ1-1, is DTGVSQNPRHKITKRGQNVTFRCDPISEHNRLYWYRQTLGQGPEFLTYFQNEAQLEKSRLLSDRFSAERPKGSFSTLEIQRTEQGDSAMYLCASSPVVTEAFFGQGTRLTVV.

The V call is TRBV28, the J call TRBJ1-6; D is perhaps TRBD1 (5 bases). The length of the CDR3 is 14 residues. Deletions cut 5 bases from V and 6 bases from J, with 11 bases between. Germline V lookup: CDR1 MDHEN, CDR2 SYDVKM. CDR3 protein: CASSPDTSNSPLHF. The CDR3 nucleotides read TGTGCCAGCAGTCCGGACACATCTAATTCACCCCTCCACTTT.